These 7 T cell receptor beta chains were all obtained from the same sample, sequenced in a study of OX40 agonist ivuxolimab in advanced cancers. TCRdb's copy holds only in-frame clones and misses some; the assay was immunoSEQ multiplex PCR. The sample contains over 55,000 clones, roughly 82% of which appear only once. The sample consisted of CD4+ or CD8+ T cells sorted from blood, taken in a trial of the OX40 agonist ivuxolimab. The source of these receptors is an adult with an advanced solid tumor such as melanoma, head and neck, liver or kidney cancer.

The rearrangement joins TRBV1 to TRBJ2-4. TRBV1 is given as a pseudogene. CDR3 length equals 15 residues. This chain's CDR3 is CTSSPTGLAKNIQYF. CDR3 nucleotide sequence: TGCACCAGCAGCCCGACCGGTTTAGCCAAAAACATTCAGTACTTC.

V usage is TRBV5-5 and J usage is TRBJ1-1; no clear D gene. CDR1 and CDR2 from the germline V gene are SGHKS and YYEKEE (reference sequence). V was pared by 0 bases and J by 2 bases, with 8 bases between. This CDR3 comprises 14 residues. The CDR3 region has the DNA TGTGCCAGCAGCTTGGGACCCGCTAACACTGAAGCTTTCTTT. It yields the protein CASSLGPANTEAFF.

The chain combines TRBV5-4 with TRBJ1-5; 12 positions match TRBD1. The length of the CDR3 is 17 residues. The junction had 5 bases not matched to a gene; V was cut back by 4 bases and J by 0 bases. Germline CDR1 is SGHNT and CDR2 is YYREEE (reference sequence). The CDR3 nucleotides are TGTGCCAGCAGCCGGGGACAGGGGGCAGGTAGCAATCAGCCCCAGCATTTT. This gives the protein CASSRGQGAGSNQPQHF.

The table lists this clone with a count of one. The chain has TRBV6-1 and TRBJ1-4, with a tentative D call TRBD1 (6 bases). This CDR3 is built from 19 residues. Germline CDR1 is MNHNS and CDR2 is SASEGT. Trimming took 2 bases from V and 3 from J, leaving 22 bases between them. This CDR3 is CASSESPAGAGAANEKLFF. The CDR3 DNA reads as TGTGCCAGCAGTGAATCCCCAGCGGGGGCGGGGGCGGCTAATGAAAAACTGTTTTTT.

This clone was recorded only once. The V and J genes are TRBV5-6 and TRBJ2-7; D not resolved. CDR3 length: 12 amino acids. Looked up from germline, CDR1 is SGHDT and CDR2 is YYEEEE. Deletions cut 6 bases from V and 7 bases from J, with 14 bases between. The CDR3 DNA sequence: TGTGCCAGCACTCTGACGGACCGTGAGCAGTACTTC. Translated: CASTLTDREQYF.

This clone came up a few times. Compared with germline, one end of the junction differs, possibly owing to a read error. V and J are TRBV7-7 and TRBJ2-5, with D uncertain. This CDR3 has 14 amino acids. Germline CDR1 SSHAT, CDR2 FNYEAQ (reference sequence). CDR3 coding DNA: TGTGCTAGCAGCTTAGTGGGAAGGGAAGAGACCCAGTACTTC. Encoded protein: CASSLVGREETQYF. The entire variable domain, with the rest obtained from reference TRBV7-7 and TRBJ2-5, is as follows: GAGVSQSPRYKVTKRGQDVTLRCDPISSHATLYWYQQALGQGPEFLTYFNYEAQPDKSGLPSDRFSAERPEGSISTLTIQRTEQRDSAMYRCASSLVGREETQYFGPGTRLLVL.

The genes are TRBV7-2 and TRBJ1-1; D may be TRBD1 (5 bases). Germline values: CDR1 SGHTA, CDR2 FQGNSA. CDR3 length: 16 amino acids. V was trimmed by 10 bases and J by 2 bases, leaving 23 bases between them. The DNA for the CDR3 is TGTGCCACCTCCCGCCAACCGGGACTCCGAAACACTGAAGCTTTCTTT. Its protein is CATSRQPGLRNTEAFF.